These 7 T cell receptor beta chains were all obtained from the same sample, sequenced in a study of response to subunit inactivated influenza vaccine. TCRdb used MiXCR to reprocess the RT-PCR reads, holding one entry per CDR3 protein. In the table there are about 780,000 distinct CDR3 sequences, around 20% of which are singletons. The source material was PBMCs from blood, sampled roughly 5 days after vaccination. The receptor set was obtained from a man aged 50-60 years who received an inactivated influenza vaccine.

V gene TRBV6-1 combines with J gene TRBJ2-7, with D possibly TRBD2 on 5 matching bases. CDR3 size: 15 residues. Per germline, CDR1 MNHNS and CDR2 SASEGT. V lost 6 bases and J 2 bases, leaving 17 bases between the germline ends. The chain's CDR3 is CASSRGLGLTYEQYF. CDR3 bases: TGTGCCAGCAGCCGAGGGTTAGGGTTAACCTACGAGCAGTACTTC.

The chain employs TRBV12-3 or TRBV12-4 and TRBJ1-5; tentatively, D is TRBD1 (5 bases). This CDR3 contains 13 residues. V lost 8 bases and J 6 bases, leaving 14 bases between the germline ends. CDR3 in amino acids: CASGPNRGQPQHF. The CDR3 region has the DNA TGTGCCAGCGGTCCTAATAGGGGTCAGCCCCAGCATTTT.

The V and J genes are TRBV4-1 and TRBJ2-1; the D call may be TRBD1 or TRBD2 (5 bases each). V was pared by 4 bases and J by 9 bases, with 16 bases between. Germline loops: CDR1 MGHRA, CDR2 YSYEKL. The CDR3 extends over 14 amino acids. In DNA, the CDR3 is TGCGCCAGCAGCCTTGGGACCCAGGTCACTGAGCAGTTCTTC. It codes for CASSLGTQVTEQFF.

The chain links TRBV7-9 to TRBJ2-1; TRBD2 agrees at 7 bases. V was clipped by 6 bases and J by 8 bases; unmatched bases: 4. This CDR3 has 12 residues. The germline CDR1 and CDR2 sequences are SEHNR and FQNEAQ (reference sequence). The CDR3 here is CASRGGRDEQFF. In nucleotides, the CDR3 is TGTGCCAGCAGGGGAGGGAGGGATGAGCAGTTCTTC.

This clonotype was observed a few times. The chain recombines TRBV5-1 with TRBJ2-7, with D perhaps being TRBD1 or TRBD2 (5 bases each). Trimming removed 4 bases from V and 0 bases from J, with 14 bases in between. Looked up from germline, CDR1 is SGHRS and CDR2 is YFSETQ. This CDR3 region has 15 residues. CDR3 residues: CASSIGTASSYEQYF. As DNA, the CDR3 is TGCGCCAGCAGCATCGGGACGGCGTCCTCCTACGAGCAGTACTTC.

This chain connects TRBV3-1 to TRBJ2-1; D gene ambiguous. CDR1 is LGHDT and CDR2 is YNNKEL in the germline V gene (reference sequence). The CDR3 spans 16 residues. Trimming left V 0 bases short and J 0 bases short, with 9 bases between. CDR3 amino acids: CASSQDYGYSYNEQFF. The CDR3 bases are TGTGCCAGCAGCCAAGATTACGGCTACTCCTACAATGAGCAGTTCTTC.

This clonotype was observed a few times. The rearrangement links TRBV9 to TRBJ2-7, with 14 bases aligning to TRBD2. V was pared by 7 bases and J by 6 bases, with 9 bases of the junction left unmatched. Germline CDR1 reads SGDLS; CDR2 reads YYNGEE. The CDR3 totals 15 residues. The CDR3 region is CASQGLAGENGEQYF. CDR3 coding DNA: TGTGCCAGCCAGGGACTAGCGGGAGAAAATGGCGAGCAGTACTTC.